This T cell receptor (beta chain) was documented in a study of T cell repertoires in cytomegalovirus infection. Study as a whole: Carrying CMV and the relevant HLA type showed in public TCR beta signatures. General observations from the study: Carriage of CMV together with the relevant HLA was identifiable through cumulative public TCR beta family frequency. Dominating the ex vivo response were TCR beta clonotypes that were CMV-specific and HLA-C-restricted.

From germline, CDR1 is SQVTM and CDR2 ANQGSEA. CDR3 length: 11 residues. Trimming shortened V by 3 bases and J by 6 bases, and 8 bases separated the two germline ends. In regard to this clonotype: Its antigen is unknown.

Each CDR3 protein gets one entry after TCRdb re-called the reads with MiXCR. This table holds roughly 190,000 distinct CDR3 sequences, 8% to 10% found once. This sequence originates from a human donor in good health (CMV status not recorded). Some clones in this sample may be carry-over from other donors' samples. The chain employs TRBV29-1 and TRBJ1-2; D remains ambiguous. The sample comprised PBMCs. CDR3 sequence reads: CSVDGEDGYTF. CDR3 bases: TGCAGCGTTGATGGCGAGGATGGCTACACCTTC.